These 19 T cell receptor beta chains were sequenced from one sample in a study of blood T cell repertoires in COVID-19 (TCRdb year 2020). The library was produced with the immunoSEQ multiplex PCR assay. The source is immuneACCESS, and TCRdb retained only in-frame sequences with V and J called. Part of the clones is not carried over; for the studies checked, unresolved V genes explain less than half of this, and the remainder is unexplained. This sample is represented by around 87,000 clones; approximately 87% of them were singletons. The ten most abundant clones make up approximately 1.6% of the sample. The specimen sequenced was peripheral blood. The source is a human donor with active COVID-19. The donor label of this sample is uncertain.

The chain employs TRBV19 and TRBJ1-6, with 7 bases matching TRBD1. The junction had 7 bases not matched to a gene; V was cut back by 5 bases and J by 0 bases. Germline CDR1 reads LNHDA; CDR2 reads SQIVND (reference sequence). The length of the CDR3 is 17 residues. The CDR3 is CASSLTRDSSYNSPLHF. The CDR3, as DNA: TGTGCCAGTAGTCTCACTAGGGACAGCTCCTATAATTCACCCCTCCACTTT. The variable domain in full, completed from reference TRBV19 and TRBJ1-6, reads DGGITQSPKYLFRKEGQNVTLSCEQNLNHDAMYWYRQDPGQGLRLIYYSQIVNDFQKGDIAEGYSVSREKKESFPLTVTSAQKNPTAFYLCASSLTRDSSYNSPLHFGNGTRLTVT.

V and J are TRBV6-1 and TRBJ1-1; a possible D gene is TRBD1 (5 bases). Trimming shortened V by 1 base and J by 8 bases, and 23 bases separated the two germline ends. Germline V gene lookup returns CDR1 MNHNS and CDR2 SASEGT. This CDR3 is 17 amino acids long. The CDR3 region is CASSEEWGGWHQIEAFF. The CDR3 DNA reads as TGTGCCAGCAGTGAAGAGTGGGGGGGTTGGCACCAAATCGAAGCTTTCTTT.

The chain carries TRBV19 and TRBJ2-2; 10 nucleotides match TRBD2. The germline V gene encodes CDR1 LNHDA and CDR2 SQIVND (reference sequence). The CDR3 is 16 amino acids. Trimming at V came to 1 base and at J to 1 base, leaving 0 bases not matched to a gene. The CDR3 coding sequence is TGTGCCAGTAGTATAGCTAGCGGGGGGAACACCGGGGAGCTGTTTTTT. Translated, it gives CASSIASGGNTGELFF. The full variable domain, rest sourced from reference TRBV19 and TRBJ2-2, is DGGITQSPKYLFRKEGQNVTLSCEQNLNHDAMYWYRQDPGQGLRLIYYSQIVNDFQKGDIAEGYSVSREKKESFPLTVTSAQKNPTAFYLCASSIASGGNTGELFFGEGSRLTVL.

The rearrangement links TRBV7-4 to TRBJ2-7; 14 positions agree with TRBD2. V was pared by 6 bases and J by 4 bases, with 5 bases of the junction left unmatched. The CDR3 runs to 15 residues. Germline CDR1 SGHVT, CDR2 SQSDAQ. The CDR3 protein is CASSPGTSGGYEQYF. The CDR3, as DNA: TGTGCCAGCAGTCCCGGGACTAGCGGGGGTTACGAGCAGTACTTC.

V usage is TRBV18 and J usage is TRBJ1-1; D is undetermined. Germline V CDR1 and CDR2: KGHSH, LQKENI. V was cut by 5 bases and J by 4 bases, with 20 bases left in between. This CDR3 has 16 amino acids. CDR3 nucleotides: TGTGCCAGCTCATCCCGCCCCGTGCAGGTGGGCACTGAAGCTTTCTTT. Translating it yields CASSSRPVQVGTEAFF. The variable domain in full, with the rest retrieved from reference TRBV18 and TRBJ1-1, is NAGVMQNPRHLVRRRGQEARLRCSPMKGHSHVYWYRQLPEEGLKFMVYLQKENIIDESGMPKERFSAEFPKEGPSILRIQQVVRGDSAAYFCASSSRPVQVGTEAFFGQGTRLTVV.

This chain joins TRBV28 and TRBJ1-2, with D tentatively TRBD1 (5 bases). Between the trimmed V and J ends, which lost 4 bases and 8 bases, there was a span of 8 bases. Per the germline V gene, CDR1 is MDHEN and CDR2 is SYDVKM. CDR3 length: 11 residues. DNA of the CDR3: TGTGCCAGCAGTTCCAGGGCGGGCTACACCTTC. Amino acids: CASSSRAGYTF.

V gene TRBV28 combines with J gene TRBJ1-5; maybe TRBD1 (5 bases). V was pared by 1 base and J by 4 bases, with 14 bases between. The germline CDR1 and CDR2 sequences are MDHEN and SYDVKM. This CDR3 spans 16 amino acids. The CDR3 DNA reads TGTGCCAGCAGTTTATCAGAGGGGAGGTCAAATCAGCCCCAGCATTTT. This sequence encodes CASSLSEGRSNQPQHF.

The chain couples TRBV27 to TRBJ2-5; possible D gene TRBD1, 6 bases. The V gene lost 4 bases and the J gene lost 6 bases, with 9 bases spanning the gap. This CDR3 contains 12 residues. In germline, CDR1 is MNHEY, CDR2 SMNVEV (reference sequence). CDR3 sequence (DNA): TGTGCCAGCAGTTCCCAGGGGAAGACCCAGTACTTC. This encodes CASSSQGKTQYF.

CDR3 amino acids: CASSLGTEQETQYF. As DNA, the CDR3 is TGTGCCAGCAGCTTAGGGACAGAGCAAGAGACCCAGTACTTC. J is TRBJ2-5 and V is TRBV11-3; a possible D gene is TRBD1 (6 bases). The V end lost 1 base, the J end lost 2 bases, and 8 bases lay between the germline ends. The CDR3 is 14 amino acids. CDR1 SGHNT and CDR2 YENEEA come from the germline V gene.

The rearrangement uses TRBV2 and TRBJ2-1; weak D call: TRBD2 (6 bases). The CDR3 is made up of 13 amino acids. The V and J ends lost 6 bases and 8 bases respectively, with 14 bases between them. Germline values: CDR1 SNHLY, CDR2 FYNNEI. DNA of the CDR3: TGTGCCAGCAGAGGGACTGGCAACGATGAGCAGTTCTTC. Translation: CASRGTGNDEQFF.

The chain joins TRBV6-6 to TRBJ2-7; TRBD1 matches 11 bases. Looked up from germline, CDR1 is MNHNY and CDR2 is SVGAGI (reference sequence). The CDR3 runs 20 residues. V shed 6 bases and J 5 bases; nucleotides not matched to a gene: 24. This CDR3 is CASSLPRSGTGGNRVDEQYF. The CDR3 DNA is TGTGCCAGCAGCCTACCTCGCTCGGGGACAGGGGGGAATAGAGTTGACGAGCAGTACTTC.

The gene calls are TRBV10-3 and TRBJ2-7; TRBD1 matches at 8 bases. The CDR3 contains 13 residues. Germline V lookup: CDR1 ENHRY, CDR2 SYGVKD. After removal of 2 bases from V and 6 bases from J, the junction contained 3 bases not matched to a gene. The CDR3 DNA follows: TGTGCCATCAGTGAGGGACAGGGCGCCGAGCAGTACTTC. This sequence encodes CAISEGQGAEQYF.

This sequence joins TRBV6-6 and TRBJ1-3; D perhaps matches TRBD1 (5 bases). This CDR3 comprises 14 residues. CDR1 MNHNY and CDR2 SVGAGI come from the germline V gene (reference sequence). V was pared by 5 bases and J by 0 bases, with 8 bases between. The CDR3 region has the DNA TGTGCCAGCAGTCCAGGGTACTCTGGAAACACCATATATTTT. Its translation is CASSPGYSGNTIYF.

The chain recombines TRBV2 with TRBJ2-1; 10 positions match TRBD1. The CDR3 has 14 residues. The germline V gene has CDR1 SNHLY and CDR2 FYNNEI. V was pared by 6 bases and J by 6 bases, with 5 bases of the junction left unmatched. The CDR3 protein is CASSERTGGNEQFF. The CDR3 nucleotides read TGTGCCAGCAGCGAAAGGACAGGGGGCAATGAGCAGTTCTTC.

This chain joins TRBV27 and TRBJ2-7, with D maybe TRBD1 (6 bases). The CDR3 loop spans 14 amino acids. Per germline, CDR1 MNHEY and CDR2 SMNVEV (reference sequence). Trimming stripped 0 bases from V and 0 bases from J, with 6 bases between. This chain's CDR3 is CASSLSGASYEQYF. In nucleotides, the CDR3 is TGTGCCAGCAGTTTATCGGGGGCCTCCTACGAGCAGTACTTC.

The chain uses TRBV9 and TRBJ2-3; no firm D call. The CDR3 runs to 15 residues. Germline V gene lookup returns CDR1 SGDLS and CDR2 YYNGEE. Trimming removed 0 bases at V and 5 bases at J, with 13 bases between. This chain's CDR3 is CASSVGPPSRDTQYF. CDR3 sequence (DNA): TGTGCCAGCAGCGTAGGCCCCCCTAGTCGAGATACGCAGTATTTT.

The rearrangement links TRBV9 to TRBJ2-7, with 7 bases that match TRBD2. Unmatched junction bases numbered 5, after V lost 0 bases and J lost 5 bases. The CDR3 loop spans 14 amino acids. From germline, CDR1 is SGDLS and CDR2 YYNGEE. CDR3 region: CASSVERDAHEQYF. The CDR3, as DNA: TGTGCCAGCAGCGTAGAGCGGGACGCGCACGAGCAGTACTTC.

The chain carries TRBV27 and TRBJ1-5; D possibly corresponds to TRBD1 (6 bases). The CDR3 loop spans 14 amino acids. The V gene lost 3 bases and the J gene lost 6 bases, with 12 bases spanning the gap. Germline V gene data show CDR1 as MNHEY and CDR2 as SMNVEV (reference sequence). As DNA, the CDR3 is TGTGCCAGCAGTTTTTCCAGGGGCCTTCAGCCCCAGCATTTT. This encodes CASSFSRGLQPQHF.

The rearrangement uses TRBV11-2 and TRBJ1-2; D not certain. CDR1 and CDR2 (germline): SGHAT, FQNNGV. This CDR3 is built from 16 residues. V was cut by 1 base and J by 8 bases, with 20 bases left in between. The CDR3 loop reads CASSLVFGQVAYGYTF. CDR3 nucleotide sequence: TGTGCCAGCAGCTTAGTGTTTGGGCAGGTGGCATACGGCTACACCTTC.